This note documents a single T cell receptor (beta chain) sequence. This sample was included in a study of OX40 agonist ivuxolimab in advanced cancers. Generated by immunoSEQ multiplex PCR, the TCRdb table keeps only in-frame clones and is missing some. The sample has more than 50,000 clones; about nine tenths are singletons. The source material was CD4+ or CD8+ T cells sorted from blood, sampled in a trial of the OX40 agonist ivuxolimab. This sequence was found in an adult with an advanced solid tumor such as melanoma, head and neck, liver or kidney cancer.

CDR3 in amino acids: CAWSAQGYEQYF. In nucleotides, the CDR3 is TGTGCCTGGAGTGCACAAGGATACGAGCAGTACTTC. The genes are TRBV30 and TRBJ2-7; unclear D gene. Germline V gene lookup returns CDR1 GTSNPN and CDR2 SVGIG (reference sequence). V lost 1 base and J 4 bases, leaving 8 bases between the germline ends. The CDR3 covers 12 residues.